Listed below are T cell receptor beta chains from one sample, sequenced in a study of identical twins. Each CDR3 protein is one row after TCRdb ran MiXCR on the 5' RACE reads. The table has hundreds of thousands of distinct CDR3 sequences, 21% seen once; the top ten hold about 4.5%. These data were also filed under a second study, of T cells expressing NK-cell markers.

The sequencing sample was made of PBMCs. The receptors shown here come from a woman in her late teens or twenties in good health. CDR3s include the opening cysteine and the closing phenylalanine or tryptophan. D genes are given only for firm matches. Clone size is shown for a subset of rows, as once, few, many or a class of expanded clone.

D,length,V,size,J,CDR3,DNA
NA,13,TRBV20-1,few,TRBJ1-5,CSASEGGGQPQHF,TGCAGTGCTAGTGAGGGTGGTGGTCAGCCCCAGCATTTT
NA,11,TRBV7-2,once,TRBJ1-3,CASRLYNTIYF,TGTGCCAGCAGATTGTACAACACCATATATTTT
NA,15,TRBV14,NA,TRBJ2-5,CASSQALTVQETQYF,TGTGCCAGCAGCCAAGCCTTGACAGTCCAAGAGACCCAGTACTTC
TRBD2,12,TRBV20-1,NA,TRBJ2-1,CSASSREFEQFF,TGCAGTGCTAGTTCGCGGGAGTTTGAGCAGTTCTTC
NA,14,TRBV6-1,NA,TRBJ2-3,CASNPRGATDTQYF,TGTGCCAGCAATCCCAGGGGGGCCACAGATACGCAGTATTTT
NA,12,TRBV10-1,NA,TRBJ1-5,CASSETYQPQHF,TGCGCCAGCAGTGAGACTTATCAGCCCCAGCATTTT
NA,11,TRBV12-3/TRBV12-4,many,TRBJ1-1,CASTLNTEAFF,TGTGCCAGCACCCTGAACACTGAAGCTTTCTTT
TRBD2,15,TRBV9,few,TRBJ2-1,CASSVSGGAKNEQFF,TGTGCCAGCAGCGTTAGCGGGGGGGCCAAGAATGAGCAGTTCTTC
NA,12,TRBV10-3,NA,TRBJ2-5,CAISETRETQYF,TGTGCCATCAGTGAGACTAGGGAGACCCAGTACTTC
TRBD2,15,TRBV6-5,once,TRBJ2-3,CASSYSGGRADTQYF,TGTGCCAGCAGTTACTCGGGGGGGAGGGCAGATACGCAGTATTTT
NA,12,TRBV20-1,few,TRBJ1-4,CSARGHTEKLFF,TGCAGTGCTAGAGGACATACTGAAAAACTGTTTTTT
NA,16,TRBV7-2,few,TRBJ2-1,CASSLAWDPAYNEQFF,TGTGCCAGCAGCTTAGCGTGGGACCCTGCCTACAATGAGCAGTTCTTC
NA,15,TRBV11-2,many,TRBJ2-7,CASSQSGTTSYEQYF,TGTGCCAGCAGCCAGAGCGGGACAACCTCCTACGAGCAGTACTTC
TRBD1,13,TRBV13,few,TRBJ1-2,CASSLDRGHGYTF,TGTGCCAGCAGCTTAGACAGGGGGCATGGCTACACCTTC
NA,15,TRBV21-1,NA,TRBJ1-3,CASSNLSCSGNTIYF,TGTGCCAGCAGCAATCTATCGTGCTCTGGAAACACCATATATTTT
NA,15,TRBV7-9,NA,TRBJ2-1,CASSPIGAHYNEQFF,TGTGCCAGCAGCCCTATCGGGGCGCATTACAATGAGCAGTTCTTC
NA,16,TRBV7-2,NA,TRBJ2-1,CASSLRRPGDRNEQFF,TGTGCCAGCAGCTTACGCCGCCCGGGAGATCGGAATGAGCAGTTCTTC
NA,13,TRBV2,NA,TRBJ2-3,CASSEEVTDTQYF,TGTGCCAGCAGTGAGGAGGTCACAGATACGCAGTATTTT
NA,11,TRBV29-1,few,TRBJ1-1,CSVRAPLKAFF,TGCAGCGTACGGGCCCCGCTAAAAGCTTTCTTT
TRBD2,16,TRBV6-5,NA,TRBJ2-3,CASSSIAGGRADTQYF,TGTGCCAGCAGTTCCATAGCGGGAGGGAGGGCAGATACGCAGTATTTT
NA,13,TRBV6-1,many,TRBJ2-2,CASGPRETGELFF,TGTGCCAGCGGACCGCGTGAGACCGGGGAGCTGTTTTTT
NA,14,TRBV4-2,few,TRBJ1-2,CASSRWKRGHYYTF,TGTGCCAGCAGCCGATGGAAGAGGGGCCATTACTACACCTTC
TRBD2,15,TRBV29-1,NA,TRBJ2-3,CSVEYSRTSYDTQYF,TGCAGCGTTGAATATTCCCGGACTAGCTACGATACGCAGTATTTT